The 23 T cell receptor beta chains below come from one sample, sequenced in a study of long-term antiretroviral therapy in people with HIV. Sequencing used immunoSEQ v3.0 at survey level. Sequenced by immunoSEQ multiplex PCR; TCRdb stores in-frame clones only, minus some. This sample has around 7,300 clones, with around three quarters found just once. The starting material was unsorted PBMCs, obtained 0.9 years before starting antiretroviral therapy. All receptors derive from a man aged 40-49 years with HIV.

This chain links TRBV11-3 with TRBJ1-6, with D uncertain. Trimming shortened V by 5 bases and J by 8 bases, and 16 bases separated the two germline ends. The CDR3 is made up of 15 amino acids. Germline CDR1 reads SGHNT; CDR2 reads YENEEA. The CDR3 reads CASSDTLDFHSPLHF. CDR3 in DNA: TGTGCCAGCAGCGATACTCTGGACTTCCATTCACCCCTCCACTTT.

V is TRBV5-1 and J is TRBJ1-6; D perhaps matches TRBD1 (5 bases). The V gene lost 3 bases and the J gene lost 4 bases, with 8 bases spanning the gap. This CDR3 region has 14 residues. Germline assignment: CDR1 SGHRS and CDR2 YFSETQ. As DNA, the CDR3 is TGCGCCAGCAGCTGGGGACTTTATAATTCACCCCTCCACTTT. Translation gives CASSWGLYNSPLHF. The whole variable domain, remainder taken from reference TRBV5-1 and TRBJ1-6, is KAGVTQTPRYLIKTRGQQVTLSCSPISGHRSVSWYQQTPGQGLQFLFEYFSETQRNKGNFPGRFSGRQFSNSRSEMNVSTLELGDSALYLCASSWGLYNSPLHFGNGTRLTVT.

V is TRBV15 and J is TRBJ1-4; 11 bases are shared with TRBD1. CDR1 and CDR2 from the germline V gene are LNHNV and YYDKDF (reference sequence). This CDR3 contains 19 residues. J lost 2 bases, V lost 1 base, and 9 bases had no gene match. The CDR3 region has the DNA TGTGCCACCAGCAGAGGAGCCGGGACAGGGGGTAACACTAATGAAAAACTGTTTTTT. Translating it yields CATSRGAGTGGNTNEKLFF.

This clone was seen more than once but under ten times. The chain links TRBV7-9 to TRBJ2-2, with TRBD2 identical over 13 bases. Looked up from germline, CDR1 is SEHNR and CDR2 is FQNEAQ (reference sequence). With 8 bases clipped from V and 2 bases from J, the junction kept 8 bases outside the gene matches. The CDR3 totals 17 residues. The chain's CDR3 is CASFRTSGGLNTGELFF. CDR3 in DNA: TGTGCCAGCTTTAGGACTAGCGGGGGCCTAAACACCGGGGAGCTGTTTTTT. The variable domain in full, completed from reference TRBV7-9 and TRBJ2-2, reads DTGVSQNPRHKITKRGQNVTFRCDPISEHNRLYWYRQTLGQGPEFLTYFQNEAQLEKSRLLSDRFSAERPKGSFSTLEIQRTEQGDSAMYLCASFRTSGGLNTGELFFGEGSRLTVL.

The chain recombines TRBV5-1 with TRBJ1-2, with TRBD1 as a possible D gene (6 bases). CDR1 is SGHRS and CDR2 is YFSETQ in the germline V gene. The germline V and J ends were trimmed by 5 bases and 1 base, with 15 bases remaining between them. This CDR3 is 15 amino acids long. CDR3 residues: CASRPSEDSNYGYTF. In DNA, the CDR3 is TGCGCCAGCAGACCCAGTGAGGACAGTAACTATGGCTACACCTTC.

The CDR3 here is CASSVVSTSGGQDTQYF. The CDR3 bases are TGTGCCAGCAGCGTAGTTTCGACTAGCGGGGGCCAAGATACGCAGTATTTT. The rearrangement joins TRBV9 to TRBJ2-3; TRBD2 matches at 12 bases. The CDR3 consists of 17 residues. Trimming took 0 bases from V and 5 from J; bases not matched to a gene: 7. Germline V lookup: CDR1 SGDLS, CDR2 YYNGEE.

Within the sample, this clone is medium-sized. CDR3 region: CASSHQQGGVRGYTF. The CDR3 DNA sequence: TGCGCCAGCAGCCACCAACAGGGGGGAGTGAGGGGCTACACCTTC. V and J are TRBV4-3 and TRBJ1-2, with TRBD1 matching 8 bases. The CDR3 totals 15 residues. With V trimmed by 3 bases and J by 8 bases, 11 bases remained unmatched. Looked up from germline, CDR1 is LGHNA and CDR2 is YSLEER.

The chain has TRBV6-6 and TRBJ1-4; unclear D gene. CDR3 size: 15 residues. With 6 bases removed from V and 6 bases from J, the gap between germline ends came to 17 bases. Germline loops: CDR1 MNHNY, CDR2 SVGAGI (reference sequence). The CDR3, as DNA: TGTGCCAGCAGCGACCCTACAGATAGTTATGAAAAACTGTTTTTT. This gives the protein CASSDPTDSYEKLFF.

This clone was seen a few times. V and J are TRBV21-1 and TRBJ1-5; the table assigns TRBD1, which was not confirmed against the DNA. TRBV21-1 is recorded as a pseudogene. The CDR3 contains 16 residues. In DNA form, the CDR3 reads TGTGCCAGCAGCAAAGGACAGGGAAGTGGCAATCAGCCCCAGCATTTT. Protein product: CASSKGQGSGNQPQHF.

This clone was detected once. This chain connects TRBV28 to TRBJ1-2, with D maybe TRBD1 (6 bases). Trimming pared 5 bases from V and 6 bases from J, leaving 19 bases between. Germline-derived CDR1 and CDR2 are MDHEN and SYDVKM. CDR3 size: 15 residues. The CDR3 here is CASSTIRTVFHGYTF. CDR3 coding DNA: TGTGCCAGCAGTACCATCCGGACAGTATTCCATGGCTACACCTTC.

This clone was observed a single time. This chain joins TRBV4-3 and TRBJ2-3; D remains ambiguous. Germline loops: CDR1 LGHNA, CDR2 YSLEER. The CDR3 covers 15 residues. V dropped 0 bases and J dropped 2 bases, with 9 bases sitting between them. The chain's CDR3 is CASSQDRQATDTQYF. CDR3 nucleotide sequence: TGCGCCAGCAGCCAAGATCGTCAGGCCACAGATACGCAGTATTTT.

CDR3 sequence (DNA): TGTGCCAGCAGCGTATCTAGCGGGGGGTCGGTGCAGTACTTC. Translated, it gives CASSVSSGGSVQYF. The chain combines TRBV9 with TRBJ2-7, with 11 nucleotides matching TRBD2. Germline V gives CDR1 SGDLS, CDR2 YYNGEE. The CDR3 has 14 residues. Unmatched junction bases numbered 6, after V lost 1 base and J lost 9 bases. The entire variable domain, with the rest obtained from reference TRBV9 and TRBJ2-7, is as follows: DSGVTQTPKHLITATGQRVTLRCSPRSGDLSVYWYQQSLDQGLQFLIQYYNGEERAKGNILERFSAQQFPDLHSELNLSSLELGDSALYFCASSVSSGGSVQYFGPGTRLTVT.

V usage is TRBV7-8 and J usage is TRBJ2-7; 9 nucleotides match TRBD2. Germline values: CDR1 SGHVS, CDR2 FQNEAQ. The CDR3 extends over 13 amino acids. V lost 5 bases and J lost 7; bases outside the gene matches: 6. The CDR3 region has the DNA TGTGCCAGCAGCGCGGGGGGGGCAGGGGAGCAGTACTTC. It translates to CASSAGGAGEQYF.

The chain has TRBV29-1 and TRBJ2-6; D not resolved. The CDR3 length is 13 residues. Germline values: CDR1 SQVTM, CDR2 ANQGSEA. Trimming shortened V by 7 bases and J by 0 bases, and 7 bases separated the two germline ends. CDR3 residues: CSAGVSGANVLTF. The CDR3 nucleotides read TGCAGCGCCGGAGTCTCTGGGGCCAACGTCCTGACTTTC.

The J gene is TRBJ2-2, the V gene TRBV7-6; D is undetermined. The CDR3 has 16 amino acids. Germline CDR1 SGHVS, CDR2 FNYEAQ. Trimming removed 1 base from V and 4 bases from J, with 13 bases in between. CDR3 sequence: CASSLVELVVTGELFF. The CDR3 nucleotides are TGTGCCAGCAGCTTAGTAGAGCTCGTGGTCACCGGGGAGCTGTTTTTT. The full variable domain, rest sourced from reference TRBV7-6 and TRBJ2-2, is GAGVSQSPRYKVTKRGQDVALRCDPISGHVSLYWYRQALGQGPEFLTYFNYEAQQDKSGLPNDRFSAERPEGSISTLTIQRTEQRDSAMYRCASSLVELVVTGELFFGEGSRLTVL.

The chain employs TRBV7-8 and TRBJ2-7; tentatively, D is TRBD2 (6 bases). The CDR3 spans 13 residues. Trimming pared 0 bases from V and 7 bases from J, leaving 10 bases between. The germline V gene has CDR1 SGHVS and CDR2 FQNEAQ. For the CDR3, the DNA is TGTGCCAGCAGCTTAGCGGCCGGGAGTGAGCAGTACTTC. Residues: CASSLAAGSEQYF.

The chain uses TRBV11-2 and TRBJ1-3, with D perhaps TRBD1 (6 bases). The CDR3 sequence is 15 residues long. The ends were cut back, 3 bases at V and 4 bases at J, with 13 bases in the middle. CDR1 and CDR2 (germline): SGHAT, FQNNGV. This CDR3 reads CASSLYRAIGNTIYF. For the CDR3, the DNA is TGTGCCAGCAGCTTGTACAGGGCGATAGGAAACACCATATATTTT.

The CDR3 DNA sequence: TGTGCCAGCAGCTCGGGACAGGGGTTCTACAATGAGCAGTTCTTC. This translates into CASSSGQGFYNEQFF. The chain has TRBV7-2 and TRBJ2-1; 10 positions agree with TRBD1. The trim removed 4 bases at V and 3 bases at J, leaving 3 bases unmatched. From germline, CDR1 is SGHTA and CDR2 FQGNSA. The CDR3 has 15 amino acids. The full variable domain, rest sourced from reference TRBV7-2 and TRBJ2-1, is GAGVSQSPSNKVTEKGKDVELRCDPISGHTALYWYRQSLGQGLEFLIYFQGNSAPDKSGLPSDRFSAERTGGSVSTLTIQRTQQEDSAVYLCASSSGQGFYNEQFFGPGTRLTVL.

This clone showed up just once. The V and J genes are TRBV28 and TRBJ1-1; D may be TRBD1 (5 bases). Germline CDR1 and CDR2: MDHEN and SYDVKM. With 2 bases removed from V and 0 bases from J, the gap between germline ends came to 7 bases. This CDR3 comprises 14 residues. The CDR3 is CASSLPGLNTEAFF. The CDR3 DNA reads as TGTGCCAGCAGTTTACCAGGGTTGAACACTGAAGCTTTCTTT.

This clone was counted only a few times. The chain joins TRBV5-6 to TRBJ2-7; D possibly corresponds to TRBD1 (6 bases). Trimming shortened V by 4 bases and J by 8 bases, and 16 bases separated the two germline ends. Per germline, CDR1 SGHDT and CDR2 YYEEEE. This CDR3 region has 13 residues. DNA of the CDR3: TGTGCCAGCAGCGGCCGGGACAAGAGAAAGCAGTACTTC. Translated: CASSGRDKRKQYF.

The chain joins TRBV6-1 to TRBJ2-7; perhaps D is TRBD1 or TRBD2 (5 bases each). The CDR3 loop spans 15 amino acids. The V end was cut by 6 bases, the J end by 3 bases, with 18 bases between. CDR1 MNHNS and CDR2 SASEGT come from the germline V gene. The CDR3 protein is CASSEWGTRGYEQYF. CDR3 bases: TGTGCCAGCAGCGAGTGGGGGACCCGAGGCTACGAGCAGTACTTC.

This sequence joins TRBV27 and TRBJ2-7, with D unresolved. Germline V gene data show CDR1 as MNHEY and CDR2 as SMNVEV (reference sequence). Trimming removed 6 bases at V and 2 bases at J, with 14 bases between. This CDR3 is 14 amino acids long. CDR3 amino acids: CASSRSDITYEQYF. DNA for the CDR3: TGTGCCAGCAGCCGATCCGACATTACCTACGAGCAGTACTTC.

CDR3 sequence reads: CASTSLLGGDTQYF. The CDR3 DNA sequence: TGTGCCAGCACCTCTCTCCTGGGGGGGGATACGCAGTATTTT. This sequence joins TRBV27 and TRBJ2-3, with TRBD2 identical over 7 bases. The CDR3 covers 14 residues. Germline V gene data show CDR1 as MNHEY and CDR2 as SMNVEV (reference sequence). Trimming removed 7 bases from V and 6 bases from J; junction bases left unmatched: 10.